The 25 T cell receptor beta chains listed next were all sequenced from one sample in a study of blood T cell repertoires in COVID-19. Sequencing was performed with immunoSEQ multiplex PCR; in TCRdb, only in-frame clones are kept and a portion is missing. There are some 100,000 clones in the sample; roughly 92% occur only once, and roughly 0.97% lies in the top ten. The sequenced material came from peripheral blood. Receptors were obtained from a man aged 55 to 70 with acute or convalescent COVID-19.

This clone was detected once. V gene TRBV11-3 combines with J gene TRBJ2-3, with TRBD2 identical over 9 bases. The ends lost 0 bases at V and 3 bases at J; junction bases unmatched: 7. This CDR3 contains 17 residues. Germline lookup yields CDR1 SGHNT and CDR2 YENEEA. CDR3 protein: CASSLDGSGRRTDTQYF. CDR3 DNA sequence: TGTGCCAGCAGCTTAGATGGTAGCGGGAGACGGACAGATACGCAGTATTTT.

The chain carries TRBV19 and TRBJ1-1; perhaps TRBD1 as D (5 bases). V lost 3 bases and J lost 4, with 6 bases in between. Germline CDR1 is LNHDA and CDR2 is SQIVND (reference sequence). The CDR3 totals 12 residues. In DNA form, the CDR3 reads TGTGCCAGTAGTATGGGGGGCACTGAAGCTTTCTTT. Its translation is CASSMGGTEAFF.

This sequence joins TRBV28 and TRBJ2-1, with D possibly being TRBD1 (6 bases). Germline CDR1 reads MDHEN; CDR2 reads SYDVKM. CDR3 length: 15 amino acids. Trimming cost V 3 bases and J 10 bases, with 19 bases left between them. The CDR3 spells CASSFRDIRAMEQFF. The CDR3 DNA is TGTGCCAGCAGTTTCCGGGACATCCGAGCGATGGAGCAGTTCTTC.

V and J are TRBV3-1 (or the pseudogene TRBV3-2) and TRBJ1-5, with D uncertain. Looked up from germline, CDR1 is LGHDT and CDR2 is YNNKEL (reference sequence). The ends were cut back, 4 bases at V and 3 bases at J, with 7 bases in the middle. CDR3 length: 13 residues. The CDR3 DNA is TGTGCCAGCAGCCCGAGTGCCAATCAGCCCCAGCATTTT. This codes for CASSPSANQPQHF.

This chain uses TRBV29-1 with TRBJ1-1; TRBD1 aligns across 9 bases. Per germline, CDR1 SQVTM and CDR2 ANQGSEA. The V segment lost 4 bases and the J segment 0 bases; nucleotides outside the gene matches: 6. CDR3 size: 15 residues. The CDR3 sequence: CSVGVTGGMNTEAFF. The CDR3 DNA sequence: TGCAGCGTTGGGGTGACAGGGGGTATGAACACTGAAGCTTTCTTT.

The rearrangement joins TRBV5-1 to TRBJ2-7, with TRBD1 matching 7 bases. With V trimmed by 3 bases and J by 1 base, 7 bases remained unmatched. The CDR3 is 15 amino acids. CDR1 SGHRS and CDR2 YFSETQ come from the germline V gene. CDR3 residues: CASSSTGFASYEQYV. The CDR3 DNA reads TGCGCCAGCAGCTCGACAGGGTTTGCGTCCTACGAGCAGTACGTC.

The CDR3 reads CASISGENTEAFF. CDR3 nucleotides: TGTGCCAGCATCTCGGGTGAGAACACTGAAGCTTTCTTT. The rearrangement links TRBV6-5 to TRBJ1-1; no clear D. V was pared by 7 bases and J by 1 base, with 10 bases between. This CDR3 contains 13 residues. The germline CDR1 and CDR2 sequences are MNHEY and SVGAGI.

The gene calls are TRBV19 and TRBJ2-2, with 14 bases lining up with TRBD2. Germline V gene lookup returns CDR1 LNHDA and CDR2 SQIVND (reference sequence). The V segment lost 7 bases and the J segment 13 bases; nucleotides outside the gene matches: 5. The CDR3 totals 13 residues. The CDR3 region is CASTGTSGSGLFF. CDR3 in DNA: TGTGCCAGTACCGGGACTAGCGGGAGTGGGCTGTTTTTT.

This chain connects TRBV12-5 to TRBJ1-2; TRBD1 aligns across 10 bases. Germline CDR1 and CDR2: LGHNT and FRNRAP. This CDR3 comprises 14 residues. J was trimmed by 4 bases and V by 7 bases; bases with no gene match: 6. The CDR3 loop is CASVLTGGGYGYTF. The DNA of the CDR3 is TGTGCTAGTGTTCTGACAGGGGGCGGCTATGGCTACACCTTC.

The rearrangement uses TRBV19 and TRBJ1-2; 8 nucleotides line up with TRBD1. Germline V CDR1 and CDR2: LNHDA, SQIVND (reference sequence). The ends lost 0 bases at V and 5 bases at J; junction bases unmatched: 14. This CDR3 is 18 amino acids long. The CDR3 DNA follows: TGTGCCAGTAGTATAGACGGGCAGGGGGCCTCATCCAGATATGGCTACACCTTC. Translation gives CASSIDGQGASSRYGYTF.

V and J are TRBV6-1 and TRBJ1-5, with TRBD1 as a possible D gene (5 bases). Trimming took off 1 base at V and 3 bases at J, with 10 bases between the two ends. This CDR3 is built from 15 residues. CDR1 and CDR2 (germline): MNHNS, SASEGT. The CDR3 here is CASSEVGGDNQPQHF. CDR3 coding DNA: TGTGCCAGCAGTGAAGTGGGAGGGGACAATCAGCCCCAGCATTTT.

The chain couples TRBV5-1 to TRBJ2-7, with 13 bases aligning to TRBD2. The length of the CDR3 is 16 residues. The germline V gene encodes CDR1 SGHRS and CDR2 YFSETQ. V shed 4 bases, J shed 2 bases, and the junction held 6 bases outside the gene matches. The CDR3 DNA is TGCGCCAGCAGCCCAGGACTAGCGGGAGTCACCTACGAGCAGTACTTC. As protein: CASSPGLAGVTYEQYF.

The V gene is TRBV7-3, the J gene TRBJ2-5; 9 bases line up with TRBD1. The CDR3 is 14 residues long. The germline CDR1 and CDR2 sequences are SGHTA and FQGTGA. V dropped 4 bases and J dropped 4; count of bases not matched to a gene: 4. The chain's CDR3 is CASSSTGGAETQYF. CDR3 nucleotides: TGTGCCAGCAGCTCTACAGGGGGCGCAGAGACCCAGTACTTC.

The V gene is TRBV19, the J gene TRBJ1-5; TRBD1 matches at 7 bases. Trimming cost V 6 bases and J 3 bases; bases outside gene matches: 5. The CDR3 length is 14 residues. The germline V gene has CDR1 LNHDA and CDR2 SQIVND (reference sequence). DNA for the CDR3: TGTGCCAGTAGCCGACAGGGTTCCAATCAGCCCCAGCATTTT. This gives the protein CASSRQGSNQPQHF.

As DNA, the CDR3 is TGCGCCAGCCTAGAGACCCAGTACTTC. Protein sequence: CASLETQYF. The gene calls are TRBV10-1 and TRBJ2-5; D ambiguous. The CDR3 sequence is 9 residues long. Trimming took 8 bases from V and 4 from J, leaving 2 bases between them. CDR1 is WNHNN, CDR2 SYGVQD, per germline (reference sequence).

V is TRBV7-3 and J is TRBJ2-1; 12 bases align to TRBD2. CDR3 length equals 17 residues. The trim removed 1 base at V and 7 bases at J, leaving 8 bases unmatched. Per germline, CDR1 SGHTA and CDR2 FQGTGA. The CDR3 coding sequence is TGTGCCAGCAGCTTAAACCCTCTAGCGGGAGGGCAGAATGAGCAGTTCTTC. It yields the protein CASSLNPLAGGQNEQFF.

The chain employs TRBV7-9 and TRBJ2-4, with 7 positions matching TRBD1. V gave up 5 bases and J gave up 14 bases; unmatched junction bases: 9. Germline CDR1 SEHNR, CDR2 FQNEAQ (reference sequence). The CDR3 has 12 residues. The CDR3 region is CASSQTGARKYF. Here the CDR3 DNA reads TGTGCCAGCAGCCAAACAGGGGCGAGGAAGTACTTC.

This chain links TRBV2 with TRBJ2-3; possibly TRBD2 for D (5 bases). CDR1 is SNHLY and CDR2 is FYNNEI in the germline V gene. This CDR3 region has 17 residues. Trimming removed 0 bases from V and 2 bases from J, with 15 bases in between. CDR3 in amino acids: CASSEAPGLLNTDTQYF. The CDR3 nucleotides read TGTGCCAGCAGTGAAGCCCCAGGACTCCTGAACACAGATACGCAGTATTTT.

This chain connects TRBV19 to TRBJ2-2, with TRBD2 as a possible D gene (6 bases). The CDR3 length is 13 residues. Trimming pared 8 bases from V and 7 bases from J, leaving 14 bases between. Germline loops: CDR1 LNHDA, CDR2 SQIVND (reference sequence). The CDR3 DNA reads as TGTGCCAGTTGCTGGGGGGTCGGCGGGGAGCTGTTTTTT. It specifies CASCWGVGGELFF.

The chain is built from TRBV2 and TRBJ2-3, with no clear D. This CDR3 has 12 amino acids. The germline V gene has CDR1 SNHLY and CDR2 FYNNEI. Trimming took 6 bases from V and 2 from J, leaving 6 bases between them. For the CDR3, the DNA is TGTGCCAGCAGGAGATTCACAGATACGCAGTATTTT. Its translation is CASRRFTDTQYF.

The rearrangement links TRBV15 to TRBJ2-3; D possibly corresponds to TRBD2 (5 bases). CDR3 length: 16 amino acids. V dropped 0 bases and J dropped 0 bases, with 10 bases sitting between them. Germline CDR1 LNHNV, CDR2 YYDKDF (reference sequence). The CDR3 loop is CATSRDPSGSTDTQYF. The CDR3 nucleotides read TGTGCCACCAGCAGAGATCCGTCGGGGAGCACAGATACGCAGTATTTT.

The chain couples TRBV19 to TRBJ1-3; D might be TRBD1 (6 bases). The germline V gene has CDR1 LNHDA and CDR2 SQIVND (reference sequence). V was pared by 5 bases and J by 2 bases, with 10 bases between. The CDR3 is 14 amino acids. CDR3 residues: CASSFNRAGNTIYF. The CDR3 DNA reads TGTGCCAGTAGTTTCAACAGGGCTGGAAACACCATATATTTT.

The chain recombines TRBV7-8 with TRBJ2-1, with a tentative D call TRBD1 (6 bases). Looked up from germline, CDR1 is SGHVS and CDR2 is FQNEAQ. With 0 bases removed from V and 5 bases from J, the gap between germline ends came to 8 bases. CDR3 size: 14 residues. CDR3 DNA: TGTGCCAGCAGCTTAGCCCACAGGGACAATGAGCAGTTCTTC. Translation gives CASSLAHRDNEQFF.

The chain carries TRBV7-7 and TRBJ1-3; TRBD1 might be the D (6 bases). Germline V gene sequence: CDR1 SSHAT, CDR2 FNYEAQ (reference sequence). V dropped 5 bases and J dropped 0 bases, with 17 bases sitting between them. The CDR3 runs 17 residues. Written as DNA, the CDR3 is TGTGCCAGCAGCCCTAGCCCCGGACAGACCTCTGGAAACACCATATATTTT. Protein: CASSPSPGQTSGNTIYF.

The chain joins TRBV3-1 (or the pseudogene TRBV3-2) to TRBJ2-2, with unresolved D. Between the trimmed V and J ends, which lost 0 bases and 7 bases, there was a span of 12 bases. CDR1 and CDR2 from the germline V gene are LGHDT and YNNKEL (reference sequence). The CDR3 has 15 amino acids. DNA for the CDR3: TGTGCCAGCAGCCAAGATCTAGTAGTCGGCGGGGAGCTGTTTTTT. The encoded protein is CASSQDLVVGGELFF.